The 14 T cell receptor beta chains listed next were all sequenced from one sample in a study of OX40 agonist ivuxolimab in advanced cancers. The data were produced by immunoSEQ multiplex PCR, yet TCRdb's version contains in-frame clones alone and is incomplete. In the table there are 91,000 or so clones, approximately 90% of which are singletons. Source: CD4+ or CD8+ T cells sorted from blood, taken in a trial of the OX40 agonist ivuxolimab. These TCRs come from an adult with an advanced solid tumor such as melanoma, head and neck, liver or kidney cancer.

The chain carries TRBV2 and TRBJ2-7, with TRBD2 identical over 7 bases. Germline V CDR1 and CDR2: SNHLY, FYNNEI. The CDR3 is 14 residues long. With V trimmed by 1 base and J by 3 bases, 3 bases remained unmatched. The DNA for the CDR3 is TGTGCCAGCAGTGAAGGCGGGAGTATCTACGAGCAGTACTTC. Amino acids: CASSEGGSIYEQYF. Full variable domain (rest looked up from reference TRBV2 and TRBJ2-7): EPEVTQTPSHQVTQMGQEVILRCVPISNHLYFYWYRQILGQKVEFLVSFYNNEISEKSEIFDDQFSVERPDGSNFTLKIRSTKLEDSAMYFCASSEGGSIYEQYFGPGTRLTVT.

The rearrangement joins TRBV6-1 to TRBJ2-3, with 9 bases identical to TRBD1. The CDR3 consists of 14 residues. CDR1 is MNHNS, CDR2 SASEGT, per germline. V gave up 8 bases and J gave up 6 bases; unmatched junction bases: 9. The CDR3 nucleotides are TGTGCCAGCGCATCCGGGACAGGGATCGATACGCAGTATTTT. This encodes CASASGTGIDTQYF.

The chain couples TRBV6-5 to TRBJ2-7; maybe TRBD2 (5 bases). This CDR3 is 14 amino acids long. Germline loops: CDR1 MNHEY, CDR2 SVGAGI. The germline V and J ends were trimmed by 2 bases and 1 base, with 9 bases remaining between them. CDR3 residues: CASSYRRGSYEQYF. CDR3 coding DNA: TGTGCCAGCAGTTACCGCCGGGGATCCTACGAGCAGTACTTC.

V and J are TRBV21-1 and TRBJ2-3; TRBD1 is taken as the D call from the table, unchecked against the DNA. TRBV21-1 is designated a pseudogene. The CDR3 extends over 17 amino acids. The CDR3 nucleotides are TGTGCCAGCATGCAGGGGGAGTTGGGGCGGAGGACAGATACGCAGTATTTT. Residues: CASMQGELGRRTDTQYF.

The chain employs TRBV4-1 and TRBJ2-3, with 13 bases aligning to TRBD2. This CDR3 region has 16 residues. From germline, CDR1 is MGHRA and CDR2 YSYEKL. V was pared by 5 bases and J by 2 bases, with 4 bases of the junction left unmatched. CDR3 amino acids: CASSTGLAGTTDTQYF. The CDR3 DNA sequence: TGCGCCAGCAGCACGGGACTAGCGGGAACCACAGATACGCAGTATTTT.

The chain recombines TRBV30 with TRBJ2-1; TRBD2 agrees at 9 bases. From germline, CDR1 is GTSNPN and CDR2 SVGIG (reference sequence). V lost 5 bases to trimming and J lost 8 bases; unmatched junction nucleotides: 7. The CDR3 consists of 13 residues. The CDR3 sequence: CAWDPGLADEQFF. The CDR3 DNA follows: TGTGCCTGGGACCCGGGACTAGCCGATGAGCAGTTCTTC.

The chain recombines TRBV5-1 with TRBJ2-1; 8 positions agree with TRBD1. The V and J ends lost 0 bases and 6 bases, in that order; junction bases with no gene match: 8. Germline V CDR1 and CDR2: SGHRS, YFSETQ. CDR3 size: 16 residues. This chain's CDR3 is CASSLEGTGASNEQFF. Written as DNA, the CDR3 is TGCGCCAGCAGCTTGGAGGGGACAGGAGCCTCCAATGAGCAGTTCTTC.

DNA for the CDR3: TGTGCCAGCAGCTTGGGGACGACGGCTGAAGCTTTCTTT. It is translated as CASSLGTTAEAFF. This chain uses TRBV7-8 with TRBJ1-1; D might be TRBD1 (5 bases). Trimming left V 3 bases short and J 6 bases short, with 11 bases between. This CDR3 has 13 amino acids. CDR1 and CDR2 (germline): SGHVS, FQNEAQ. Together with reference TRBV7-8 and TRBJ1-1, the CDR3 gives the full variable domain: GAGVSQSPRYKVAKRGQDVALRCDPISGHVSLFWYQQALGQGPEFLTYFQNEAQLDKSGLPSDRFFAERPEGSVSTLKIQRTQQEDSAVYLCASSLGTTAEAFFGQGTRLTVV.

In DNA, the CDR3 is TGTGCCAGCAGCCAAGATCCAGCCACGGGACTAGCGGGAGCTCATGAGCAGTTCTTC. Amino acids: CASSQDPATGLAGAHEQFF. The chain employs TRBV4-2 and TRBJ2-1, with 14 nucleotides matching TRBD2. The V and J ends lost 0 bases and 8 bases, in that order; junction bases with no gene match: 12. CDR1 LGHNA and CDR2 YNFKEQ come from the germline V gene. CDR3 length: 19 amino acids.

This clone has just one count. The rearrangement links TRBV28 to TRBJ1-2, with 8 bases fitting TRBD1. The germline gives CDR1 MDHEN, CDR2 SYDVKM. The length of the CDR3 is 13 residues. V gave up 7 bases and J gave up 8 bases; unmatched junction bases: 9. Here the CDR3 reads CASNPDRGRGYTF. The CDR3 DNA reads TGTGCCAGCAATCCAGACAGGGGACGGGGCTACACCTTC.

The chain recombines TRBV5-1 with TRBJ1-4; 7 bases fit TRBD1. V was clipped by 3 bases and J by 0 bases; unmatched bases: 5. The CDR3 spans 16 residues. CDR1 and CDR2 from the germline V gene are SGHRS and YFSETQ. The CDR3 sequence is CASSYTGATTNEKLFF. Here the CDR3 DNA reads TGCGCCAGCAGCTACACAGGGGCCACAACTAATGAAAAACTGTTTTTT.

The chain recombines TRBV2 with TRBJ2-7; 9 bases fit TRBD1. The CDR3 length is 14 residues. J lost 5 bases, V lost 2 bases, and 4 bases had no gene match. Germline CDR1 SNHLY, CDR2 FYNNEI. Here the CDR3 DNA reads TGTGCCAGCAGTGAAAGCCGACAGGGGGACGAGCAGTACTTC. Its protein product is CASSESRQGDEQYF.

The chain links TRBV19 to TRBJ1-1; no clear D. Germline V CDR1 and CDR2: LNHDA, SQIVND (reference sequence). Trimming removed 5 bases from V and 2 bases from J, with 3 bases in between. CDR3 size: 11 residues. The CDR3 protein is CASSANTEAFF. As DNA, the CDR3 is TGTGCCAGTAGTGCAAACACTGAAGCTTTCTTT.

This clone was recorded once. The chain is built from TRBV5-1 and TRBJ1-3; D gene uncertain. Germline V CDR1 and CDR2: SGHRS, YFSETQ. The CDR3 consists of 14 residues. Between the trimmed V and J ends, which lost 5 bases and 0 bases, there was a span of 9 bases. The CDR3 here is CASRRGSSGNTIYF. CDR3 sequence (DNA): TGCGCCAGCAGACGAGGTTCCTCTGGAAACACCATATATTTT. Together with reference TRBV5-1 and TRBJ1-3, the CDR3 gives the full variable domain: KAGVTQTPRYLIKTRGQQVTLSCSPISGHRSVSWYQQTPGQGLQFLFEYFSETQRNKGNFPGRFSGRQFSNSRSEMNVSTLELGDSALYLCASRRGSSGNTIYFGEGSWLTVV.